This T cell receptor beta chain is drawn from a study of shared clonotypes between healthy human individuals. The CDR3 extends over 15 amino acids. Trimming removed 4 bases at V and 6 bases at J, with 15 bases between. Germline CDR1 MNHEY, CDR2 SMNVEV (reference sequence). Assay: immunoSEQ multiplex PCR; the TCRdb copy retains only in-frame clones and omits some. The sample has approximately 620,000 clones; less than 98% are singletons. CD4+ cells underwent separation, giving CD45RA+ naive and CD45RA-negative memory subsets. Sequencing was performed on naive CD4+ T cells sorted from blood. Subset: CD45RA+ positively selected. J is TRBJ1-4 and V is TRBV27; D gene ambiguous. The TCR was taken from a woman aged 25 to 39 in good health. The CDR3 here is CASSSSGLLYEKLFF. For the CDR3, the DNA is TGTGCCAGCAGTTCGAGCGGACTCCTGTATGAAAAACTGTTTTTT.